This TCR beta chain was documented in a study of graft-versus-host responses after intestinal transplantation. Looking at the study overall: For around three years after anti-thymocyte globulin induction, all recipients took tacrolimus and steroids.

This clone showed up just once. Its antigen remains unidentified. The study's findings and limits: Some patients had graft-donor T cell macrochimerism, and their allografts showed high graft-versus-host to host-versus-graft clonal ratios. Declines in HvG clones occurring early post-transplant were associated with peak circulating GvH clone levels. GvH clones were found in recipient marrow; some appeared first in ileum or blood.

Per germline, CDR1 LNHDA and CDR2 SQIVND (reference sequence). V lost 1 base and J 1 base, leaving 12 bases between the germline ends. The CDR3 loop spans 16 amino acids. Sequenced by immunoSEQ multiplex PCR; TCRdb stores in-frame clones only, minus some. The sample consists of over 75,000 clones, less than 90% of them appearing once. Sequenced here: unstimulated CD4+ T cells sorted from spleen or lymph node cells, sampled before intestinal transplant. This receptor was obtained from a human donor who received an intestinal transplant. The V gene is TRBV19, the J gene TRBJ2-3, with a weak D call TRBD1 (5 bases). CDR3 in DNA: TGTGCCAGTAGTATAGGGCAGGGCGGCGGCACAGATACGCAGTATTTT. It is translated as CASSIGQGGGTDTQYF.